The rows below give T cell receptor beta chains drawn from one sample of a study of OX40 agonist ivuxolimab in advanced cancers. Generated by immunoSEQ multiplex PCR, the TCRdb table keeps only in-frame clones and is missing some. The sample carries 55,000 to 75,000 clones, more than 85% recorded once. Material: CD4+ or CD8+ T cells sorted from blood, obtained in a trial of the OX40 agonist ivuxolimab. These receptors were collected from an adult with an advanced solid tumor such as melanoma, head and neck, liver or kidney cancer. Both conserved end residues are part of each CDR3. D genes are given only for firm matches. Not every row has a clone size; where given, it reads once, few, many or a size class.

>TRBV19|NA|TRBJ2-3|NA
CASSIAFGTSTDTQYF
TGTGCCAGTAGTATAGCCTTCGGTACTAGCACAGATACGCAGTATTTT
>TRBV7-9|TRBD1|TRBJ1-5|few
CASSPGTGSGTQHF
TGTGCCAGCAGCCCCGGGACAGGGAGCGGGACCCAGCATTTT
>TRBV2|NA|TRBJ2-2|NA
CASSEAGTPGGELFF
TGTGCCAGCAGTGAAGCGGGGACCCCTGGCGGGGAGCTGTTTTTT
>TRBV7-2|NA|TRBJ2-7|NA
CASSLTSDGSYEQYF
TGTGCCAGCAGCTTAACCTCGGACGGATCCTACGAGCAGTACTTC
>TRBV6-1|NA|TRBJ1-5|NA
CASSEFQANQPQHF
TGTGCCAGCAGTGAATTTCAGGCCAATCAGCCCCAGCATTTT
>TRBV7-6|NA|TRBJ2-2|NA
CASSLVVRPTGELFF
TGTGCCAGCAGCTTAGTTGTGAGGCCCACCGGGGAGCTGTTTTTT
>TRBV28|NA|TRBJ2-5|once
CASTLGQPWETQYF
TGTGCCAGCACCCTAGGCCAGCCGTGGGAGACCCAGTACTTC
>TRBV28|TRBD1|TRBJ1-1|NA
CASWGDRAYTEAFF
TGTGCCAGTTGGGGGGACAGGGCGTACACTGAAGCTTTCTTT
>TRBV27|NA|TRBJ1-4|NA
CASSLDPANEKLFF
TGTGCCAGCAGTTTAGACCCCGCTAATGAAAAACTGTTTTTT
>TRBV5-1|NA|TRBJ2-3|NA
CASSLDFGDTQYF
TGCGCCAGCAGCTTGGACTTTGGGGATACGCAGTATTTT
>TRBV18|NA|TRBJ2-1|NA
CASSPTPGAIYNEQFF
TGTGCCAGCTCACCTACCCCGGGGGCGATATACAATGAGCAGTTCTTC
>TRBV5-1|NA|TRBJ2-3|NA
CASSFSGTDTQYF
TGCGCCAGCAGCTTTAGTGGGACAGATACGCAGTATTTT
>TRBV4-2|NA|TRBJ1-4|NA
CASSPDTAVGEKLFF
TGTGCCAGCAGCCCCGATACAGCTGTGGGTGAAAAACTGTTTTTT